The 6 T cell receptor beta chains below were found in one sample sequenced in a study of blood T cell repertoires in COVID-19. Some clones are missing from TCRdb's copy, which holds only in-frame ones; the method was immunoSEQ multiplex PCR. Of some 200,000 clones in the sample, 60% to 80% are singletons; the top ten hold approximately 26%. Material for sequencing was peripheral blood. The receptor source for this set is a woman in her seventies with acute or convalescent COVID-19.

The CDR3 is CASSDLGRGSPLHF. The CDR3 DNA is TGTGCCAGCAGTGACCTCGGACGGGGATCACCCCTCCACTTT. This chain joins TRBV25-1 and TRBJ1-6; D is unresolved. The ends were cut back, 3 bases at V and 10 bases at J, with 13 bases in the middle. Germline CDR1 and CDR2: MGHDK and SYGVNS. The CDR3 covers 14 residues.

This chain connects TRBV7-3 to TRBJ2-1; D not resolved. The length of the CDR3 is 16 residues. Trimming took off 4 bases at V and 1 base at J, with 14 bases between the two ends. Looked up from germline, CDR1 is SGHTA and CDR2 is FQGTGA. The CDR3 is CASSSLVSWSYNEQFF. The CDR3 coding sequence is TGTGCCAGCAGCTCCTTAGTGAGTTGGTCCTACAATGAGCAGTTCTTC.

The table lists this clone with a few counts. This chain uses TRBV10-3 with TRBJ2-7; TRBD1 is a possible D gene (6 bases). V dropped 7 bases and J dropped 0 bases, with 16 bases sitting between them. Germline V gene sequence: CDR1 ENHRY, CDR2 SYGVKD. The CDR3 loop spans 15 amino acids. CDR3 bases: TGTGCCATCACCAGGGGTCAGGGGAGCTCCTACGAGCAGTACTTC. It is translated as CAITRGQGSSYEQYF.

This sequence joins TRBV7-9 and TRBJ1-5; 8 bases are shared with TRBD1. The J segment lost 5 bases and the V segment lost 3 bases, leaving 0 bases of the junction unmatched. CDR1 and CDR2 (germline): SEHNR, FQNEAQ (reference sequence). CDR3 size: 13 residues. CDR3: CASSLTGDQPQHF. The CDR3, as DNA: TGTGCCAGCAGCTTGACAGGGGATCAGCCCCAGCATTTT.

The gene calls are TRBV4-2 and TRBJ2-7; 9 nucleotides align to TRBD2. CDR3 length equals 18 residues. V shed 4 bases, J shed 2 bases, and the junction held 15 bases outside the gene matches. From germline, CDR1 is LGHNA and CDR2 YNFKEQ. The CDR3 is CASSRSRRGGGTPYEQYF. DNA of the CDR3: TGTGCCAGCAGCCGTTCCCGGCGGGGGGGCGGGACACCCTACGAGCAGTACTTC.

J is TRBJ1-1 and V is TRBV30; D ambiguous. Germline V gene data show CDR1 as GTSNPN and CDR2 as SVGIG (reference sequence). The CDR3 spans 12 residues. V shed 2 bases and J shed 0 bases, with 4 bases lying between them. The CDR3 DNA follows: TGTGCCTGGAGTTCTGTGAACACTGAAGCTTTCTTT. This codes for CAWSSVNTEAFF.